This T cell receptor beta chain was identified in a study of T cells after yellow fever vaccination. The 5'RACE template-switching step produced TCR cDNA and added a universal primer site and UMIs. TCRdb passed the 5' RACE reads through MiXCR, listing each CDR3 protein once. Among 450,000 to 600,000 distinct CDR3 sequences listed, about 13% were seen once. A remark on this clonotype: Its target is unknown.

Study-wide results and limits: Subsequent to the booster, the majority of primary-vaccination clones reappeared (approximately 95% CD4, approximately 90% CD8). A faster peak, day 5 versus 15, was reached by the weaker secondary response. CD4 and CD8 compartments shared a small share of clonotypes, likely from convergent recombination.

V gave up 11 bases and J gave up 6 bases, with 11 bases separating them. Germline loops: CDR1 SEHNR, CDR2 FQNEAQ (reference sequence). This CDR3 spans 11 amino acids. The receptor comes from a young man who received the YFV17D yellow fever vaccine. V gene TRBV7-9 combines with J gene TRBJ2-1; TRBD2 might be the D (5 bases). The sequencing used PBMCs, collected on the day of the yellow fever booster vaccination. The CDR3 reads CAGSTSNEQFF. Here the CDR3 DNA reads TGTGCCGGGAGCACATCCAATGAGCAGTTCTTC.